This entry lists 3 T cell receptor beta chains sequenced from one sample in a study of cytomegalovirus exposure and HLA in healthy donors. PCR employed 60 Vbeta and 13 Jbeta primers. Generated by immunoSEQ multiplex PCR, the TCRdb table keeps only in-frame clones and is missing some. The sample lists 90,000 to 150,000 clones; around 79% were seen once. The sample consisted of PBMCs. These receptors were taken from a woman in her late teens or twenties in good health and CMV-seronegative.

This rearrangement joins TRBV19 to TRBJ2-2, with TRBD2 as a possible D gene (5 bases). Germline V gene lookup returns CDR1 LNHDA and CDR2 SQIVND (reference sequence). Trimming pared 5 bases from V and 5 bases from J, leaving 6 bases between. CDR3 size: 12 residues. CDR3 amino acids: CASSSGTGELFF. CDR3 DNA sequence: TGTGCCAGTAGTTCGGGAACCGGGGAGCTGTTTTTT.

In its sample, this clone was seen a few times. This chain links TRBV5-1 with TRBJ1-2, with a tentative D call TRBD1 (6 bases). This CDR3 contains 15 residues. Germline CDR1 SGHRS, CDR2 YFSETQ. V lost 4 bases to trimming and J lost 0 bases, with 13 bases between them. The CDR3, as DNA: TGCGCCAGCAGCAATAGACAGGCTTCTAACTATGGCTACACCTTC. It translates to CASSNRQASNYGYTF.

V gene TRBV19 combines with J gene TRBJ2-5, with TRBD1 matching 8 bases. J lost 5 bases, V lost 1 base, and 3 bases had no gene match. CDR1 and CDR2 from the germline V gene are LNHDA and SQIVND (reference sequence). CDR3 length: 14 residues. CDR3 sequence: CASSIGTGIETQYF. CDR3 in DNA: TGTGCCAGTAGTATAGGGACAGGGATCGAGACCCAGTACTTC.